Listed below are T cell receptor beta chains from one sample, sequenced in a study of shared clonotypes between healthy human individuals. TCRdb's copy holds only in-frame clones and misses some; the assay was immunoSEQ multiplex PCR. The sample yields around 1.4 million clones, 98% to 99% seen once. Sequencing was done on a sample of naive CD4+ T cells sorted from blood. These receptors were obtained from a man in his thirties or forties in good health. The CDR3 runs from the conserved cysteine through the conserved F or W. Each record gives: J gene, clone size, D gene, V gene, CDR3 protein, CDR3 DNA. The D gene is left open where the match is weak. Size is stated for part of the rows, as once, few or many counts, or as a class when the clone is expanded.

j_call: TRBJ2-1
clone_size: .
d_call: .
v_call: TRBV19
cdr3_aa: CASSIGRRGDEQFF
cdr3_nt: TGTGCCAGTAGTATTGGCCGGAGGGGGGATGAGCAGTTCTTC

j_call: TRBJ2-7
clone_size: .
d_call: TRBD2
v_call: TRBV7-2
cdr3_aa: CASSLLAGGPRQYF
cdr3_nt: TGTGCCAGCAGCCTGCTAGCGGGAGGGCCTAGGCAGTACTTC

j_call: TRBJ2-5
clone_size: .
d_call: TRBD1
v_call: TRBV27
cdr3_aa: CASSVRTTGAQETQYF
cdr3_nt: TGTGCCAGCAGCGTACGTACTACAGGGGCTCAAGAGACCCAGTACTTC

j_call: TRBJ2-3
clone_size: .
d_call: .
v_call: TRBV14
cdr3_aa: CASSQRQGTDTQYF
cdr3_nt: TGTGCCAGCAGCCAACGGCAGGGAACAGATACGCAGTATTTT

j_call: TRBJ1-5
clone_size: .
d_call: .
v_call: TRBV29-1
cdr3_aa: CSVETGRDQPQHF
cdr3_nt: TGCAGCGTTGAAACAGGGCGGGATCAGCCCCAGCATTTT

j_call: TRBJ1-5
clone_size: .
d_call: .
v_call: TRBV7-8
cdr3_aa: CASSPQGGNQPQHF
cdr3_nt: TGTGCCAGCAGCCCACAGGGAGGTAATCAGCCCCAGCATTTT

j_call: TRBJ2-7
clone_size: .
d_call: TRBD1
v_call: TRBV4-3
cdr3_aa: CASSQEPTGYHEQYF
cdr3_nt: TGCGCCAGCAGCCAAGAACCGACAGGGTACCACGAGCAGTACTTC

j_call: TRBJ2-3
clone_size: .
d_call: TRBD1
v_call: TRBV27
cdr3_aa: CASGDRASDTQYF
cdr3_nt: TGTGCCAGCGGTGACAGGGCTTCAGATACGCAGTATTTT

j_call: TRBJ2-7
clone_size: .
d_call: .
v_call: TRBV6-5
cdr3_aa: CASSYLGVPYEQYF
cdr3_nt: TGTGCCAGCAGTTACCTTGGGGTCCCCTACGAGCAGTACTTC

j_call: TRBJ2-6
clone_size: .
d_call: .
v_call: TRBV5-8
cdr3_aa: CASSLEVTPGANVLTF
cdr3_nt: TGTGCCAGCAGCTTGGAGGTGACCCCTGGGGCCAACGTCCTGACTTTC

j_call: TRBJ1-1
clone_size: .
d_call: TRBD1
v_call: TRBV18
cdr3_aa: CASSPPWTGERNTEAFF
cdr3_nt: TGTGCCAGCTCACCACCATGGACAGGCGAGCGGAACACTGAAGCTTTCTTT

j_call: TRBJ2-3
clone_size: .
d_call: .
v_call: TRBV28
cdr3_aa: CASSLLDTQYF
cdr3_nt: TGTGCCAGCAGTTTATTGGATACGCAGTATTTT

j_call: TRBJ1-2
clone_size: .
d_call: .
v_call: TRBV5-6
cdr3_aa: CASSTGGQDYGYTF
cdr3_nt: TGTGCCAGCAGCACCGGCGGGCAGGACTATGGCTACACCTTC

j_call: TRBJ2-7
clone_size: .
d_call: .
v_call: TRBV18
cdr3_aa: CASSPNRDYEQYF
cdr3_nt: TGTGCCAGCTCACCTAACAGGGACTACGAGCAGTACTTC

j_call: TRBJ2-1
clone_size: .
d_call: TRBD2
v_call: TRBV4-3
cdr3_aa: CASSQDERRSSGTNEQFF
cdr3_nt: TGCGCCAGCAGCCAAGACGAGCGTAGGTCTAGCGGAACCAATGAGCAGTTCTTC

j_call: TRBJ1-1
clone_size: .
d_call: .
v_call: TRBV5-1
cdr3_aa: CASSLLDGGGTEAFF
cdr3_nt: TGCGCCAGCAGCTTGCTGGACGGCGGGGGCACTGAAGCTTTCTTT

j_call: TRBJ2-3
clone_size: .
d_call: TRBD2
v_call: TRBV9
cdr3_aa: CASSARNRRSGRAAGDTQYF
cdr3_nt: TGTGCCAGCAGCGCCAGGAACCGGAGGAGCGGGAGGGCCGCTGGAGATACGCAGTATTTT

j_call: TRBJ2-1
clone_size: .
d_call: .
v_call: TRBV6-5
cdr3_aa: CASLSNNEQFF
cdr3_nt: TGTGCCAGCCTGAGCAACAATGAGCAGTTCTTC

j_call: TRBJ2-1
clone_size: .
d_call: TRBD1
v_call: TRBV18
cdr3_aa: CASSRGTGRLNEQFF
cdr3_nt: TGTGCCAGCTCACGAGGGACAGGGAGATTGAATGAGCAGTTCTTC

j_call: TRBJ2-1
clone_size: .
d_call: .
v_call: TRBV18
cdr3_aa: CASSPPMTDHEQFF
cdr3_nt: TGTGCCAGCTCACCACCGATGACAGACCATGAGCAGTTCTTC

j_call: TRBJ2-7
clone_size: once
d_call: .
v_call: TRBV5-1
cdr3_aa: CASSRQAPYEQYF
cdr3_nt: TGCGCCAGCAGCCGACAGGCCCCCTACGAGCAGTACTTC

j_call: TRBJ1-1
clone_size: .
d_call: .
v_call: TRBV11-2
cdr3_aa: CASSSNLNTEAFF
cdr3_nt: TGTGCCAGCAGCTCAAACCTGAACACTGAAGCTTTCTTT

j_call: TRBJ2-1
clone_size: .
d_call: TRBD2
v_call: TRBV18
cdr3_aa: CASLIPSGYNEQFF
cdr3_nt: TGTGCCAGCTTAATACCTAGCGGGTACAATGAGCAGTTCTTC

j_call: TRBJ2-7
clone_size: .
d_call: .
v_call: TRBV28
cdr3_aa: CASSTRGSSYEQYF
cdr3_nt: TGTGCCAGCAGTACTAGGGGGAGCTCCTACGAGCAGTACTTC

j_call: TRBJ1-1
clone_size: once
d_call: TRBD1
v_call: TRBV5-1
cdr3_aa: CASSLPKQGDEAFF
cdr3_nt: TGCGCCAGCAGCCTCCCAAAACAGGGGGATGAAGCTTTCTTT

j_call: TRBJ2-2
clone_size: .
d_call: .
v_call: TRBV11-3
cdr3_aa: CASSSGWANTGELFF
cdr3_nt: TGTGCCAGCAGCTCCGGATGGGCGAACACCGGGGAGCTGTTTTTT

j_call: TRBJ2-7
clone_size: .
d_call: TRBD2
v_call: TRBV5-1
cdr3_aa: CASSLALAGGQEQYF
cdr3_nt: TGCGCCAGCAGCTTGGCACTAGCGGGAGGTCAGGAGCAGTACTTC

j_call: TRBJ2-1
clone_size: .
d_call: TRBD2
v_call: TRBV5-1
cdr3_aa: CASSLSLAGAQEQFF
cdr3_nt: TGCGCCAGCAGCTTGTCGCTAGCGGGAGCACAGGAGCAGTTCTTC

j_call: TRBJ2-7
clone_size: .
d_call: TRBD1
v_call: TRBV7-9
cdr3_aa: CASSSTGQGIRTYEQYF
cdr3_nt: TGTGCCAGCAGCTCGACCGGACAGGGAATAAGAACCTACGAGCAGTACTTC

j_call: TRBJ1-2
clone_size: .
d_call: TRBD1
v_call: TRBV11-2
cdr3_aa: CASSLDGDRGGYTF
cdr3_nt: TGTGCCAGCAGCTTAGATGGGGACAGGGGAGGCTACACCTTC

j_call: TRBJ1-4
clone_size: .
d_call: TRBD1
v_call: TRBV29-1
cdr3_aa: CSAGGGQGDEKLFF
cdr3_nt: TGCAGCGCCGGTGGCGGACAGGGTGATGAAAAACTGTTTTTT

j_call: TRBJ1-3
clone_size: .
d_call: .
v_call: TRBV19
cdr3_aa: CASSINGGNTIYF
cdr3_nt: TGTGCCAGTAGTATTAACGGTGGAAACACCATATATTTT

j_call: TRBJ1-5
clone_size: .
d_call: .
v_call: TRBV18
cdr3_aa: CASSPGRGSNQPQHF
cdr3_nt: TGTGCCAGCTCACCAGGGCGGGGTAGCAATCAGCCCCAGCATTTT

j_call: TRBJ2-5
clone_size: .
d_call: TRBD2
v_call: TRBV28
cdr3_aa: CAISRLAGLSYF
cdr3_nt: TGTGCCATTTCGAGACTAGCGGGACTTTCGTACTTC

j_call: TRBJ2-5
clone_size: .
d_call: TRBD1
v_call: TRBV5-1
cdr3_aa: CASRRTGFQETQYF
cdr3_nt: TGCGCCAGCAGAAGGACAGGATTCCAAGAGACCCAGTACTTC

j_call: TRBJ1-1
clone_size: .
d_call: .
v_call: TRBV25-1
cdr3_aa: CASSEETEAFF
cdr3_nt: TGTGCCAGCAGTGAAGAGACAGAGGCTTTCTTT

j_call: TRBJ2-3
clone_size: .
d_call: .
v_call: TRBV7-9
cdr3_aa: CASSLNPREPPTDTQYF
cdr3_nt: TGTGCCAGCAGCTTAAATCCCCGGGAGCCACCCACAGATACGCAGTATTTT

j_call: TRBJ2-1
clone_size: .
d_call: .
v_call: TRBV9
cdr3_aa: CASSTSPESNEQFF
cdr3_nt: TGTGCCAGCAGCACAAGCCCCGAAAGCAATGAGCAGTTCTTC

j_call: TRBJ1-2
clone_size: .
d_call: TRBD1
v_call: TRBV4-3
cdr3_aa: CASSQGQGAGYGYTF
cdr3_nt: TGCGCCAGCAGCCAGGGACAGGGGGCTGGATATGGCTACACCTTC

j_call: TRBJ1-1
clone_size: .
d_call: .
v_call: TRBV7-9
cdr3_aa: CASSLLTGSEAFF
cdr3_nt: TGTGCCAGCAGCTTACTAACGGGGAGTGAAGCTTTCTTT

j_call: TRBJ2-3
clone_size: .
d_call: .
v_call: TRBV6-1
cdr3_aa: CASSDWSVQYF
cdr3_nt: TGTGCCAGCAGTGATTGGTCTGTGCAGTATTTT

j_call: TRBJ2-7
clone_size: .
d_call: TRBD2
v_call: TRBV6-5
cdr3_aa: CASSATTSGSYEQYF
cdr3_nt: TGTGCCAGCAGTGCCACGACTAGCGGGTCCTACGAGCAGTACTTC

j_call: TRBJ2-7
clone_size: .
d_call: TRBD1
v_call: TRBV18
cdr3_aa: CASSPTGGSYEQYF
cdr3_nt: TGTGCCAGCTCACCAACAGGGGGCTCCTACGAGCAGTACTTC

j_call: TRBJ2-7
clone_size: once
d_call: .
v_call: TRBV25-1
cdr3_aa: CASAGRTYEQYF
cdr3_nt: TGTGCCAGCGCCGGAAGAACCTACGAGCAGTACTTC

j_call: TRBJ2-6
clone_size: once
d_call: TRBD2
v_call: TRBV10-3
cdr3_aa: CAISESLGGSSGANVLTF
cdr3_nt: TGTGCCATCAGTGAGTCTCTCGGGGGGAGCTCTGGGGCCAACGTCCTGACTTTC

j_call: TRBJ2-5
clone_size: once
d_call: TRBD1
v_call: TRBV18
cdr3_aa: CASSPVFDPGQGSGETQYF
cdr3_nt: TGTGCCAGCTCACCAGTATTTGATCCAGGACAGGGCAGTGGAGAGACCCAGTACTTC

j_call: TRBJ2-5
clone_size: .
d_call: .
v_call: TRBV6-5
cdr3_aa: CASSYNYQGETQYF
cdr3_nt: TGTGCCAGCAGTTATAACTATCAGGGGGAGACCCAGTACTTC

j_call: TRBJ1-5
clone_size: .
d_call: .
v_call: TRBV28
cdr3_aa: CASSLGAGTSNQPQHF
cdr3_nt: TGTGCCAGCAGTTTGGGGGCAGGGACAAGCAATCAGCCCCAGCATTTT

j_call: TRBJ1-5
clone_size: .
d_call: .
v_call: TRBV2
cdr3_aa: CASTGQGRNQPQHF
cdr3_nt: TGTGCCAGCACGGGGCAGGGCCGAAATCAGCCCCAGCATTTT

j_call: TRBJ2-2
clone_size: .
d_call: TRBD1
v_call: TRBV5-1
cdr3_aa: CASSLGQGKLFF
cdr3_nt: TGCGCCAGCAGCTTGGGACAGGGCAAGCTGTTTTTT

j_call: TRBJ2-5
clone_size: few
d_call: TRBD1
v_call: TRBV5-1
cdr3_aa: CASAGTGSFFSETQYF
cdr3_nt: TGCGCCAGCGCCGGGACAGGGTCTTTTTTCTCCGAGACCCAGTACTTC

j_call: TRBJ1-5
clone_size: .
d_call: .
v_call: TRBV19
cdr3_aa: CASSSGLRGDNQPQHF
cdr3_nt: TGTGCCAGTAGCTCGGGCCTAAGGGGCGACAATCAGCCCCAGCATTTT

j_call: TRBJ2-5
clone_size: .
d_call: .
v_call: TRBV5-1
cdr3_aa: CASSLIQGPETQYF
cdr3_nt: TGCGCCAGCAGCTTGATACAGGGCCCCGAGACCCAGTACTTC

j_call: TRBJ1-5
clone_size: once
d_call: TRBD1
v_call: TRBV28
cdr3_aa: CASSPSGRGRSNQPQHF
cdr3_nt: TGTGCCAGCAGTCCATCGGGCAGGGGGAGGAGCAATCAGCCCCAGCATTTT

j_call: TRBJ2-1
clone_size: .
d_call: TRBD2
v_call: TRBV7-2
cdr3_aa: CASLLAGISSEQFF
cdr3_nt: TGTGCCAGCCTTCTAGCGGGAATTTCCAGTGAGCAGTTCTTC